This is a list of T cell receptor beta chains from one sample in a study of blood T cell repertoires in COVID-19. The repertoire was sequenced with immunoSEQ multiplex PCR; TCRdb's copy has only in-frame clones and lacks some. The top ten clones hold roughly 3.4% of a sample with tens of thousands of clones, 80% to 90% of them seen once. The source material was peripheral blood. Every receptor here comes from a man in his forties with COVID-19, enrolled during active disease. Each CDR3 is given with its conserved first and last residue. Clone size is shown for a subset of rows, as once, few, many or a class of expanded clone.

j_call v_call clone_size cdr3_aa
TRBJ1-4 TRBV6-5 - CASSRTGLNEKLFF
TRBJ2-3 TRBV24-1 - CATSDLTSGGGFNTQYF
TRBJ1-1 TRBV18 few CASSPGQDHTEAFF
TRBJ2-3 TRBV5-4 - CASSSAGGTDTQYF
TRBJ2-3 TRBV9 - CASSVEGLGGRTDTQYF
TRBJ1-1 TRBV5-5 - CASSSGSGGSTEAFF
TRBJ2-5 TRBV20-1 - CSARWAETQYF
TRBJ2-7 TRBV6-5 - CASLRFGEQYF
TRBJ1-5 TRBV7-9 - CASSLGGFGESNQPQHF
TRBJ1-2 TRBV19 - CATPGQGNYGYTF
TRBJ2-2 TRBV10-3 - CAISAIAGSGVNTGELFF
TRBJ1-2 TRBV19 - CASRAGGFGLYGYTF
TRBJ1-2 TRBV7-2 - CASSPEPGWTNYGYTF
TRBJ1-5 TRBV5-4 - CASSLEGEPQHF
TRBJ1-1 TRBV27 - CASRWGRTNTEAFF
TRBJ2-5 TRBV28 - CASSFVDSHPKRTQYF
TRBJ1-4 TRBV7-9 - CASSEEEEKEKLFF
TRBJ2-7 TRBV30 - CAWSPGQGRKQYF
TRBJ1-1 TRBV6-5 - CASRDRVGTTEAFF
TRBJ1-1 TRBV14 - CASSLSGAGNTEAFF
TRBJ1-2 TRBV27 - CASRGGGWGYTF
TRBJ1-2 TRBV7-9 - CASSLATDRVDGYTF
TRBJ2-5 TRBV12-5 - CASGKSGAWWTQYF
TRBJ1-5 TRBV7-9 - CASSRGALSQPQHF
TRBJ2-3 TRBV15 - CATSGRRGDTQYF
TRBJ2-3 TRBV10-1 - CASSQTSGSPTDTQYF
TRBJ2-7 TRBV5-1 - CASSFTGTSGSLEQYF
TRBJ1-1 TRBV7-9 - CASSLGQGRRGAFF
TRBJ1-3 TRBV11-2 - CASSAGWDTIYF
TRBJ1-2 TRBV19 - CASSQGTYGYTF
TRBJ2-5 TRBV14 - CASSKTGAQETQYF
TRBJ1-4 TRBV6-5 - CASKQGSATNEKLFF
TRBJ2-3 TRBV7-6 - CASSGRGGTTDTQYF
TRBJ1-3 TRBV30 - CAWSVLGVTGNTIYF
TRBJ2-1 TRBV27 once CASSDRRDTYYNEQFF
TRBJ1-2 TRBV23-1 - CASSQGDSNYGYTF
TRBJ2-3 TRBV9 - CASSVGGDGSGGRTDTQYF
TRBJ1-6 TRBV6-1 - CASNLDRVGNSPLHF
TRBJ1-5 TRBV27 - CASSLGARQPQHF
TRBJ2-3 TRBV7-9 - CASSPHVRTSPSYTQYF
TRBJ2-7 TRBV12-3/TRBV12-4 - CASGQGHEQYF
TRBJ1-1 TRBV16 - CASSQGRMNTEAFF
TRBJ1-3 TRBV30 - CAWTRDSTRTNTIYF
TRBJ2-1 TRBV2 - CASSDGTEGDEQFF
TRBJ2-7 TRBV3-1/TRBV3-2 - CASSDGTSGAKGKYF
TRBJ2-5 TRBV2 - CASTRLAGIRETQYF
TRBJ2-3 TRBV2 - CASSTATRGLWTDTQYF
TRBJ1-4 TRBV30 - CACFDPLLGKLFF
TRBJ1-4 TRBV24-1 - CATSEGRGNEKLFF
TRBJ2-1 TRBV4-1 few CASMRTGAYNEQFF
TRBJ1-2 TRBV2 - CASSETRIGTDGYTF
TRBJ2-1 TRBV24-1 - CATSDPAGLSYNEQFF
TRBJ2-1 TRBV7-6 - CASSLGLRDRVNEQFF